This TCR beta chain derives from a study of beta chain features in type 1 diabetes. Turning to this clone: Its antigen remains unknown.

Sequencing targeted expressed TCRB transcripts, as all isolated RNA had been reverse transcribed. Sequencing was performed with immunoSEQ multiplex PCR; in TCRdb, only in-frame clones are kept and a portion is missing. The sample has about 240,000 clones; 25% to 35% are singletons. Regarding the study as a whole: Compared with healthy donors, patients appeared to share more similar naive, central memory and regulatory TCRB repertoires. Whether TCRB rearrangement is influenced by HLA type was left unresolved in this analysis. Shorter TCRB CDR3s, moderately but significantly so, were found in Type 1 diabetes patients in all four CD4+ subsets. Lower insertion and higher deletion counts appeared at VDJ junctions in type 1 diabetes patients.

The receptor's source is a man aged 25-45 years in good health. What was sequenced was central memory CD4+ T cells from blood.

The CDR3, as DNA: TGTGCCAGTAGTATGCTCCAGCGGCCCTTCTTCCGGAACACTGAAGCTTTCTTT. Amino acids: CASSMLQRPFFRNTEAFF. The chain uses TRBV19 and TRBJ1-1; D is ambiguous. The CDR3 extends over 18 amino acids. The V gene's germline CDR1 is LNHDA and CDR2 SQIVND (reference sequence). V lost 3 bases, J lost 1 base, and 21 bases lay in between.